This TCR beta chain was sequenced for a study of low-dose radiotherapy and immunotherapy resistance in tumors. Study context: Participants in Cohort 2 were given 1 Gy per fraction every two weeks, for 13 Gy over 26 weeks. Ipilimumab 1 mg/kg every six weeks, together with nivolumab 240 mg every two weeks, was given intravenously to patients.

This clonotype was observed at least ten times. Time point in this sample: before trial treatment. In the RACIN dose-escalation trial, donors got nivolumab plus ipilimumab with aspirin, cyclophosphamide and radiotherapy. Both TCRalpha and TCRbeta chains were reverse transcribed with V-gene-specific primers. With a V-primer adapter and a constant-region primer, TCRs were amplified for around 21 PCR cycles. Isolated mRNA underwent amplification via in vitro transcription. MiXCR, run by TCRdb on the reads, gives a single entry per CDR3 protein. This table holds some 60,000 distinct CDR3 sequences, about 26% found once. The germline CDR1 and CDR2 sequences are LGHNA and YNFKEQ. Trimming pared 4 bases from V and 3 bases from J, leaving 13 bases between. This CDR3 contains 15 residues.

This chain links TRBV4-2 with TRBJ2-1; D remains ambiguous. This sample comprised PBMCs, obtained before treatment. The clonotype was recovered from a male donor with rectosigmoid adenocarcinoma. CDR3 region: CASSLGNGGYNEQFF. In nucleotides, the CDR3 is TGTGCCAGCAGCCTCGGTAACGGCGGCTACAATGAGCAGTTCTTC.